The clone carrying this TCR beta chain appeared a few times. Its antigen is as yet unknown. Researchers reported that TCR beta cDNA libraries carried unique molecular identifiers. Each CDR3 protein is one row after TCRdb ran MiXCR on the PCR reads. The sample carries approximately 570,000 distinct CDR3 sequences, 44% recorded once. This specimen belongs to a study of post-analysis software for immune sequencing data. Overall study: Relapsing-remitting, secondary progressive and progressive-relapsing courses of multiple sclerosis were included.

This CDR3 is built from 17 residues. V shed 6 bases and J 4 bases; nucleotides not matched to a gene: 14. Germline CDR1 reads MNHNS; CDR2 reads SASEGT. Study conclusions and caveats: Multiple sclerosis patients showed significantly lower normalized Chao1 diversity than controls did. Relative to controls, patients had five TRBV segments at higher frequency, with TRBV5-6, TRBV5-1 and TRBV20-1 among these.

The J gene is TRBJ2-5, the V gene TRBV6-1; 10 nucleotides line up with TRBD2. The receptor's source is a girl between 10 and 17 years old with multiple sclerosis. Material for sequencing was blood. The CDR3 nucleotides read TGTGCCAGCAGGAGAAGCGGGGGGGGCTTGATCCGAGAGACCCAGTACTTC. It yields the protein CASRRSGGGLIRETQYF.